Listed below are T cell receptor beta chains from one sample, sequenced in a study of Graves' ophthalmopathy and Graves' hyperthyroidism. TCRdb fed the multiplex PCR reads into MiXCR, producing one record per CDR3 protein. The table lists about 370,000 distinct CDR3 sequences, roughly 15% of them singletons. Sequencing input: peripheral blood. Receptor source: an adult woman with stable Graves' hyperthyroidism. CDR3s include the opening cysteine and the closing phenylalanine or tryptophan. Each record gives: V gene, clone size, D gene, CDR3 protein. The D gene is left open where the match is weak. The size of a clone is reported for some rows only, either as once, few or many, or as a class for expanded clones.

>TRBV5-1|many|TRBD1
CASSRSGGPYGYTF
>TRBV20-1|-|TRBD1
CSAERDRYEQYF
>TRBV3-1|-|-
CASSQVAEALYEQYF
>TRBV7-2|many|-
CASSLGWSFQETQYF
>TRBV7-8|-|TRBD1
CASSNRTGGAGYTF
>TRBV24-1|many|TRBD1
CATSDLRQGNYEQYF
>TRBV5-1|many|TRBD2
CASSPGLAGERETQYF
>TRBV20-1|-|TRBD2
CSARLLAGGEETQYF
>TRBV7-2|-|TRBD2
CASTRGGGEKTQYF
>TRBV6-5|many|TRBD1
CASSYLDRVGGGELFF
>TRBV29-1|many|-
CSVEGRENTGELFF
>TRBV9|many|-
CASSVGRLGFIETQYF
>TRBV20-1|few|TRBD1
CSARRTGELQETQYF
>TRBV28|many|-
CASSLTGPGNQPQHF
>TRBV7-9|many|-
CASSLTGASHRGTQYF
>TRBV5-1|many|-
CASSHEFYGYTF
>TRBV6-1|many|TRBD2
CASSEGGGSGANVLTF
>TRBV19|many|TRBD2
CASSIRTGGLLSGYTGELFF
>TRBV20-1|-|-
CSASTDTGELFF
>TRBV7-8|many|-
CASSHRANEQYF
>TRBV7-9|many|TRBD2
CASSTSRTSGTSYEQYF
>TRBV6-2/TRBV6-3|few|TRBD2
CASRRSYSGSGTDTQYF
>TRBV18|-|TRBD1
CASSPGQAQETQYF
>TRBV7-9|many|TRBD1
CASSLRRTGGVNVLTF
>TRBV4-3|many|-
CASSQVAVFNANTGELFF
>TRBV15|few|-
CATSRDRWGHNEKFF
>TRBV28|many|-
CASSRSLAGNSNQPQHF
>TRBV2|many|-
CASSEVGEGTVLSGGYTF
>TRBV6-5|many|-
CASTYGAGEQYF